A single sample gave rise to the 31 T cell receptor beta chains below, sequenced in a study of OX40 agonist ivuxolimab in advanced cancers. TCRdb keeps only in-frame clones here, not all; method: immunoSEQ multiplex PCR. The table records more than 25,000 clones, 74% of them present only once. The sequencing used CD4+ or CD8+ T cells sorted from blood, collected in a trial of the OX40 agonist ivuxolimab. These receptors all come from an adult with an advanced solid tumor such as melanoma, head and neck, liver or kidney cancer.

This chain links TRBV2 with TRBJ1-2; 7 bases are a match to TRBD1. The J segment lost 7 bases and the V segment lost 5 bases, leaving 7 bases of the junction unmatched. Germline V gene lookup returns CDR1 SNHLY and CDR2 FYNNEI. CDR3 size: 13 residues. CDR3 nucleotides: TGTGCCAGCAGTCCTTTAACAGGGGTTGGCTACACCTTC. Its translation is CASSPLTGVGYTF.

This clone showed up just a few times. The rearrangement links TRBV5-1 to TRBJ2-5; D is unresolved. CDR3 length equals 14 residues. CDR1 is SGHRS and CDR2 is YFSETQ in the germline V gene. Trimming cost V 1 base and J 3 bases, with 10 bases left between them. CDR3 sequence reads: CASSLTSLEETQYF. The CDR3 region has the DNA TGCGCCAGCAGCTTGACCTCGCTTGAAGAGACCCAGTACTTC.

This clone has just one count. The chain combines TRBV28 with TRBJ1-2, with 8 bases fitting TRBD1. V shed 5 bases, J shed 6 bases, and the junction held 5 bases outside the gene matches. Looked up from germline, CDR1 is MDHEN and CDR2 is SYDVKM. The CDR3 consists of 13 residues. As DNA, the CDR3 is TGTGCCAGCAGTCCGGGACAGGTCCATGGCTACACCTTC. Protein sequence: CASSPGQVHGYTF.

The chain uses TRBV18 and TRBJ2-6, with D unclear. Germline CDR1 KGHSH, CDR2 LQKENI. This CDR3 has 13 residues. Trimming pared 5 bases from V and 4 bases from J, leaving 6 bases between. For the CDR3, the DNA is TGTGCCAGCTCAGGGTTAGGGGCCAACGTCCTGACTTTC. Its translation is CASSGLGANVLTF.

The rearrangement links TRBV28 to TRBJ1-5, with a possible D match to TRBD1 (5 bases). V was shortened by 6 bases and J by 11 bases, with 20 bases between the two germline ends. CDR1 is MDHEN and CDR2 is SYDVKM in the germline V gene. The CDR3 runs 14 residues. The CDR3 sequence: CASSADRVGESQHF. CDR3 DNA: TGTGCCAGCAGCGCTGACAGAGTAGGCGAATCCCAGCATTTT.

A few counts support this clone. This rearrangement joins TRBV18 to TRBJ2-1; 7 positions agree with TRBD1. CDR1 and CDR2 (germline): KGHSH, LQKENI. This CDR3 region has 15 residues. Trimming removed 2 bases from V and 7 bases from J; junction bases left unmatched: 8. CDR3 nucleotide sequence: TGTGCCAGCTCACCAAATCAGAACAGGGGAAATGAGCAGTTCTTC. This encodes CASSPNQNRGNEQFF. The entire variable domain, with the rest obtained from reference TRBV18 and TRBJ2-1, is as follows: NAGVMQNPRHLVRRRGQEARLRCSPMKGHSHVYWYRQLPEEGLKFMVYLQKENIIDESGMPKERFSAEFPKEGPSILRIQQVVRGDSAAYFCASSPNQNRGNEQFFGPGTRLTVL.

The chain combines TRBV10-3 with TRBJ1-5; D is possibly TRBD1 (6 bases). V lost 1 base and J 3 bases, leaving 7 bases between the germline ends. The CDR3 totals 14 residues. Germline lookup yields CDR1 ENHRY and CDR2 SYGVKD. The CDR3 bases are TGTGCCATCAGTGAGTACAGGGACAATCAGCCCCAGCATTTT. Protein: CAISEYRDNQPQHF.

This CDR3 is CASSPLGASYEQYF. DNA of the CDR3: TGTGCCAGCAGCCCCCTAGGGGCGTCCTACGAGCAGTACTTC. The V and J genes are TRBV7-6 and TRBJ2-7; maybe TRBD1 (5 bases). This CDR3 region has 14 residues. CDR1 is SGHVS and CDR2 is FNYEAQ in the germline V gene. The V and J ends lost 5 bases and 1 base respectively, with 12 bases between them.

The CDR3 nucleotides are TGCGCCAGCAGCTTGGGGCTAGCGGGGGGAAGCTCCTACGAGCAGTACGTC. Its protein product is CASSLGLAGGSSYEQYV. This chain links TRBV5-1 with TRBJ2-7; 11 bases fit TRBD2. The length of the CDR3 is 17 residues. The germline CDR1 and CDR2 sequences are SGHRS and YFSETQ. The V segment lost 0 bases and the J segment 0 bases; nucleotides outside the gene matches: 5.

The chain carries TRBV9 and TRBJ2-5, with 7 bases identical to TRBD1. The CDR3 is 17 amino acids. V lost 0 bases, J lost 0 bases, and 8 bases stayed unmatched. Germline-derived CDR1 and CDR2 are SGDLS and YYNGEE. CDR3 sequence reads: CASSVADLGQYQETQYF. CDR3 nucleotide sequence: TGTGCCAGCAGCGTAGCGGATTTGGGACAGTACCAAGAGACCCAGTACTTC.

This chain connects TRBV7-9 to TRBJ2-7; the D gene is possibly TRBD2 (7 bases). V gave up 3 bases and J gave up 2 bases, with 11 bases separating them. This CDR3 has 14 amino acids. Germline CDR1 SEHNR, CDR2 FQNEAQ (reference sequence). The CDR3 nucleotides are TGTGCCAGCAGCTTGGGAGGGGACACCTACGAGCAGTACTTC. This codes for CASSLGGDTYEQYF.

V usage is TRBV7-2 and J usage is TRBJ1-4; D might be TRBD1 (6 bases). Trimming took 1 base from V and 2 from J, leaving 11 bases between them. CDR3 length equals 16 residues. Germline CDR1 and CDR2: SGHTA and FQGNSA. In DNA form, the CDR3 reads TGTGCCAGCAGCTTAGACGGGGGCGGGACTAATGAAAAACTGTTTTTT. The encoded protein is CASSLDGGGTNEKLFF.

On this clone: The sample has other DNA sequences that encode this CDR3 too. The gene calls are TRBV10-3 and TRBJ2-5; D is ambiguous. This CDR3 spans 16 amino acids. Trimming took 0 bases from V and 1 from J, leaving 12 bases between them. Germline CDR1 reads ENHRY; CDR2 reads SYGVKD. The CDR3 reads CAISESRTGRQETQYF. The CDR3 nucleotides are TGTGCCATCAGTGAGTCTCGTACCGGGCGCCAAGAGACCCAGTACTTC.

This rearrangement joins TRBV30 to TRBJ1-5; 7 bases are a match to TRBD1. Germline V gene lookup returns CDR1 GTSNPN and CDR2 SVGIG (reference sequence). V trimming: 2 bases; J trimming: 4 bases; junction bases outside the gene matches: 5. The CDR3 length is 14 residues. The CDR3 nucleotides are TGTGCCTGGAGTCGGAACAGGGGAAATCAGCCCCAGCATTTT. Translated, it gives CAWSRNRGNQPQHF. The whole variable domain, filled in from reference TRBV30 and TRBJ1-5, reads SQTIHQWPATLVQPVGSPLSLECTVEGTSNPNLYWYRQAAGRGLQLLFYSVGIGQISSEVPQNLSASRPQDRQFILSSKKLLLSDSGFYLCAWSRNRGNQPQHFGDGTRLSIL.

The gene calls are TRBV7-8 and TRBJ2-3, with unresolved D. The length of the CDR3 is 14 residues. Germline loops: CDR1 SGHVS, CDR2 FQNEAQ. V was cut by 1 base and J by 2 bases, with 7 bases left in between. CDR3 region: CASSLDSYTDTQYF. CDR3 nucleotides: TGTGCCAGCAGCTTAGACTCATACACAGATACGCAGTATTTT.

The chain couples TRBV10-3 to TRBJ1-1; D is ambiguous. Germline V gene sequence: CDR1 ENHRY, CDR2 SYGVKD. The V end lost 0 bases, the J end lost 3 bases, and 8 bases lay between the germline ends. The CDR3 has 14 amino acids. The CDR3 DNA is TGTGCCATCAGTGAGTCTTCGAGGTACACTGAAGCTTTCTTT. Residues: CAISESSRYTEAFF.

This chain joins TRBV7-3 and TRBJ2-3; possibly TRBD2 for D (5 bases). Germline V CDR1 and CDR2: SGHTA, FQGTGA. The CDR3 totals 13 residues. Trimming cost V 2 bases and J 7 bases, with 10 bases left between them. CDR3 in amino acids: CASSLDPGYTQYF. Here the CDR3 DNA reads TGTGCCAGCAGCTTAGATCCGGGGTATACGCAGTATTTT.

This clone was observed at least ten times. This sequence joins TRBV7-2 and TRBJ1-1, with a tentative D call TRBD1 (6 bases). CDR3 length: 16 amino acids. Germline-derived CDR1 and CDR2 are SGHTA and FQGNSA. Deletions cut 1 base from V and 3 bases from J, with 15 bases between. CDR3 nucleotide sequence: TGTGCCAGCAGCTTAGGGTTACGGGGGGCTGACACTGAAGCTTTCTTT. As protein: CASSLGLRGADTEAFF. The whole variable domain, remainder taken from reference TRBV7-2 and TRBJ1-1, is GAGVSQSPSNKVTEKGKDVELRCDPISGHTALYWYRQSLGQGLEFLIYFQGNSAPDKSGLPSDRFSAERTGGSVSTLTIQRTQQEDSAVYLCASSLGLRGADTEAFFGQGTRLTVV.

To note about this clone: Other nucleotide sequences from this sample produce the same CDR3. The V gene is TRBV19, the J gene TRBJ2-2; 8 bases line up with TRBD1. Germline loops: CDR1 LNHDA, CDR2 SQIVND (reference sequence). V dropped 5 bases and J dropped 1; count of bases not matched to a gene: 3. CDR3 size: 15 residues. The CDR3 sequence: CASSPGTGNTGELFF. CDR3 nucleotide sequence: TGTGCCAGTAGTCCGGGGACAGGGAACACCGGGGAGCTGTTTTTT.

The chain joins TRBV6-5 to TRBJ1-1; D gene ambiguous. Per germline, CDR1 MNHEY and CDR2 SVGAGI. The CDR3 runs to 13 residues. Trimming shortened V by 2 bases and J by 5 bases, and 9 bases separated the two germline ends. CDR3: CASSYRERTEAFF. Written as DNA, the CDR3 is TGTGCCAGCAGTTACAGGGAAAGGACTGAAGCTTTCTTT.

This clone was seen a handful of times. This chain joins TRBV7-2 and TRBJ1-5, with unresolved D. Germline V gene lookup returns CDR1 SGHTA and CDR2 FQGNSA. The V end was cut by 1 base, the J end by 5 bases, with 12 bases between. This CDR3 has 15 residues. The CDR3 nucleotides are TGTGCCAGCAGCTTAGATCGCGGGTTTTATCAGCCCCAGCATTTT. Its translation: CASSLDRGFYQPQHF.

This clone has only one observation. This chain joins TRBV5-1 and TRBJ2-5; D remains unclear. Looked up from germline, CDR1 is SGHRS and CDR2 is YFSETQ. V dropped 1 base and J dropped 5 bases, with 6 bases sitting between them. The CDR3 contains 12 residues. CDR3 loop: CASSLRRETQYF. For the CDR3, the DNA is TGCGCCAGCAGCTTGCGCAGGGAGACCCAGTACTTC.

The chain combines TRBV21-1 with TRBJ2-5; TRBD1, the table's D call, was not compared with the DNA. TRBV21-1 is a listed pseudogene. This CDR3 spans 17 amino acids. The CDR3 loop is CASTGTGRMPLQETQYF. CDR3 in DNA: TGTGCCAGCACCGGGACAGGCCGGATGCCCCTCCAAGAGACCCAGTACTTC.

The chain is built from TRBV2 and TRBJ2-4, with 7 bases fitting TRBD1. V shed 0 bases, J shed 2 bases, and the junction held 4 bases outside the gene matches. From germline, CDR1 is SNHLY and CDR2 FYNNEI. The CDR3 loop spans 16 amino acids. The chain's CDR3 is CASSEAGGLSKNIQYF. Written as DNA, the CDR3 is TGTGCCAGCAGTGAAGCAGGGGGCTTATCCAAAAACATTCAGTACTTC.

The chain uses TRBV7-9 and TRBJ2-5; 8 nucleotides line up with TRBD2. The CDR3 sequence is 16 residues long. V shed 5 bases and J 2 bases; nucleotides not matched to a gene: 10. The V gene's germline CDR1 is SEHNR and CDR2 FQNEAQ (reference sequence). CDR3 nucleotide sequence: TGTGCCAGCAGCGCACCGGGGCGGGGGGCACAAGAGACCCAGTACTTC. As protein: CASSAPGRGAQETQYF.

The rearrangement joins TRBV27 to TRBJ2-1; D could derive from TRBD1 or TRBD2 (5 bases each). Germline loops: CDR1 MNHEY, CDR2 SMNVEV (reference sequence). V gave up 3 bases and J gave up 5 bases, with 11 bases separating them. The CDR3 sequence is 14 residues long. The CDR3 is CASSLLAGNNEQFF. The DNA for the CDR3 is TGTGCCAGCAGTTTGCTAGCAGGGAACAATGAGCAGTTCTTC.

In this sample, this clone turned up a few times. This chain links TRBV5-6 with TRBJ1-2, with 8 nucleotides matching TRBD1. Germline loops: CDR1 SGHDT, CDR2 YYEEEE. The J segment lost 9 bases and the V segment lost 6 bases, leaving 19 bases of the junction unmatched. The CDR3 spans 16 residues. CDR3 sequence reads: CASNYLGGQVVRSYTF. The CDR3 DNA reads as TGTGCCAGCAACTACCTCGGGGGACAGGTAGTTCGAAGCTACACCTTC.

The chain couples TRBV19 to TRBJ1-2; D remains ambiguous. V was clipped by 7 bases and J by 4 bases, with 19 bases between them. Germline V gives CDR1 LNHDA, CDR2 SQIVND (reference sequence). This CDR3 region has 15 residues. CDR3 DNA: TGTGCCAGTAAGATTACCTCACAGCACCTCTATGGCTACACCTTC. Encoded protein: CASKITSQHLYGYTF. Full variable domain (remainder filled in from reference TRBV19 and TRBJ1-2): DGGITQSPKYLFRKEGQNVTLSCEQNLNHDAMYWYRQDPGQGLRLIYYSQIVNDFQKGDIAEGYSVSREKKESFPLTVTSAQKNPTAFYLCASKITSQHLYGYTFGSGTRLTVV.

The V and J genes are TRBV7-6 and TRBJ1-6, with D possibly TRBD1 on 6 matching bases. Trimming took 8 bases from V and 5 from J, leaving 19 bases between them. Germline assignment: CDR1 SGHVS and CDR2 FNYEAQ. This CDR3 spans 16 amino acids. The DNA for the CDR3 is TGTGCCAGCGGTCAAAGGGCAGGGGCCAATAATTCACCCCTCCACTTT. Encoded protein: CASGQRAGANNSPLHF.

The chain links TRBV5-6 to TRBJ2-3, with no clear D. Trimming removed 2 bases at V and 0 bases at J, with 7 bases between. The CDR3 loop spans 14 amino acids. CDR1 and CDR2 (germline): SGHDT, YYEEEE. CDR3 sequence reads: CASSFRDSTDTQYF. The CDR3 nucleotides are TGTGCCAGCAGCTTCCGAGACAGCACAGATACGCAGTATTTT. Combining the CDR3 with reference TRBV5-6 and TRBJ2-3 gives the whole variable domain DAGVTQSPTHLIKTRGQQVTLRCSPKSGHDTVSWYQQALGQGPQFIFQYYEEEERQRGNFPDRFSGHQFPNYSSELNVNALLLGDSALYLCASSFRDSTDTQYFGPGTRLTVL.

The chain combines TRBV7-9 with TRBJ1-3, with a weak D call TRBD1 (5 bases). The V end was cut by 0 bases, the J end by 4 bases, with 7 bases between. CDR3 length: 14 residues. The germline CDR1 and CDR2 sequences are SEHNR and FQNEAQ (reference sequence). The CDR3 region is CASSLAGAGNTIYF. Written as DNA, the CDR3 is TGTGCCAGCAGCTTAGCAGGGGCCGGAAACACCATATATTTT.